Reported below is one T cell receptor (beta chain). Its cognate antigen is unknown. This entry comes from a study of cytomegalovirus exposure and HLA in healthy donors. General study findings and limits: For most TCR beta V segments, an earlier analysis put the productive rate at about 87% or about 30% of the time. In a later analysis, parvovirus B19, influenza, CMV and Epstein-Barr virus appeared linked to several top co-occurrence clusters. CMV serostatus stood as the only immune exposure information on hand.

A multiplex PCR was run with 60 Vbeta primers and 13 Jbeta primers. In the authors' methods: Counted up in a later analysis, unique TCR beta chains came to 60 million to 95 million, with some 9.9 million shared. Measured with immunoSEQ multiplex PCR; TCRdb has only the in-frame clones, and not every one. V and J calls and clone size follow that table, whereas D and trimming were derived from the DNA. The data hold approximately 160,000 clones, with approximately 80% observed a single time. Germline CDR1 SEHNR, CDR2 FQNEAQ (reference sequence). The CDR3 spans 15 residues. This receptor was taken from a man aged 25-45 years in good health and CMV-seropositive. The chain uses TRBV7-9 and TRBJ2-5; 9 bases are shared with TRBD1. The J call may be wrong; the DNA end is better matched by TRBJ2-7. Sequenced: PBMCs. The CDR3 DNA is TGTGCCAGCAGCTTAGCGGGACAGGGACTCTACGAGCAGTACTTC. Its translation is CASSLAGQGLYEQYF.